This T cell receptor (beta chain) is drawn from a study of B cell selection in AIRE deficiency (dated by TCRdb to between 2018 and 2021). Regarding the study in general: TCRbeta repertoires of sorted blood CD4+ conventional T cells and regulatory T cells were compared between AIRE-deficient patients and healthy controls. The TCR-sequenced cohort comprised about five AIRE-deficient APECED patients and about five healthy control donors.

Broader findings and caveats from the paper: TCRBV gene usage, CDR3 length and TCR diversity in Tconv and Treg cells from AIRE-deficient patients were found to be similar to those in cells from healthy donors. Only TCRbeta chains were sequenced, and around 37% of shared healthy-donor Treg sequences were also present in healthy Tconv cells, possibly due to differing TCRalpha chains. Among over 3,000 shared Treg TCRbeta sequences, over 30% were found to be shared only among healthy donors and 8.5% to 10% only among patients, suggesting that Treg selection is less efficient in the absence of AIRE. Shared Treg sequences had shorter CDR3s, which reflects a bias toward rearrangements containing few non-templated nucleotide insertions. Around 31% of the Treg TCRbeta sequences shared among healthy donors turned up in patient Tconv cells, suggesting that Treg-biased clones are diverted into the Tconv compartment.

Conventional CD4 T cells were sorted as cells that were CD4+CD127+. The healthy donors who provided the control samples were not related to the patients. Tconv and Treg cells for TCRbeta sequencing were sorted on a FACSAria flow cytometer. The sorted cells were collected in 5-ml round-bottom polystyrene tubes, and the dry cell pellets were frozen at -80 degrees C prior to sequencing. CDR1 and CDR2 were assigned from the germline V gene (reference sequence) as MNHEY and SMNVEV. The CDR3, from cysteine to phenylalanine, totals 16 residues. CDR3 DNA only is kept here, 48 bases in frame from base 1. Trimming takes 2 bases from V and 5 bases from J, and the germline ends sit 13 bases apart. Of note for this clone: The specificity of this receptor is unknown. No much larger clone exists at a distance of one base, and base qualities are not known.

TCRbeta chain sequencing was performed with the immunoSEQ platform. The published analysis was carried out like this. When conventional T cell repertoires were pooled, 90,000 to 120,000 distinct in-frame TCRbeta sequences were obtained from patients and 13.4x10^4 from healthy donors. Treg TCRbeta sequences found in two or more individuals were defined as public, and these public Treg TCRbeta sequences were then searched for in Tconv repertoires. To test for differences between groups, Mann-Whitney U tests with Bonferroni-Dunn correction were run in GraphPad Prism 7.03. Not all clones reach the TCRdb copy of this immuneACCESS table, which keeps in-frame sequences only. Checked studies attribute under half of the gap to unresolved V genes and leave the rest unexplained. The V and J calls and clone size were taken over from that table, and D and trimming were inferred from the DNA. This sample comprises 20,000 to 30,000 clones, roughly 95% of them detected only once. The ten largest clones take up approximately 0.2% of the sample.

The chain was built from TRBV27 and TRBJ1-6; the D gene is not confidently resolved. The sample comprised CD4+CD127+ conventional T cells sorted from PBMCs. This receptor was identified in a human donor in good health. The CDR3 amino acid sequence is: CASSLRSLRDNSPLHF. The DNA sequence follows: TGTGCCAGCAGTTTACGGAGCCTAAGGGATAATTCACCCCTCCACTTT.